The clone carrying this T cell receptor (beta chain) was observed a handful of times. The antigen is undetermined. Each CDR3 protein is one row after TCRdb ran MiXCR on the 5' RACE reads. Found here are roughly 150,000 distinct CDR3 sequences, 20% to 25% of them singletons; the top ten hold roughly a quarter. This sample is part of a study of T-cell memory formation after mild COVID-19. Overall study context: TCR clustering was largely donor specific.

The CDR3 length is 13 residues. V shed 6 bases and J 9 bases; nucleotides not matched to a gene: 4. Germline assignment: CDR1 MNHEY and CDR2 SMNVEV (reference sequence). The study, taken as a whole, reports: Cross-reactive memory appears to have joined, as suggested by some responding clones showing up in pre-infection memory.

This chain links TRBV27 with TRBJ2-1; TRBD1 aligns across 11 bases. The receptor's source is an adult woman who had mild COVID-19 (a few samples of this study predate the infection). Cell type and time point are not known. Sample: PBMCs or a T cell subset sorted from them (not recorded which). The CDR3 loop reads CASRAGQGAEQFF. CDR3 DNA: TGTGCCAGCAGGGCAGGACAGGGGGCTGAGCAGTTCTTC.